A selection of T cell receptor beta chains follows, all from one sample in a study of blood T cell repertoires in COVID-19. The protocol was immunoSEQ multiplex PCR, while the TCRdb copy is restricted to in-frame clones and leaves out a portion. Of about 43,000 clones in the sample, approximately 80% are singletons; the top ten hold 2% to 3%. Material for sequencing was peripheral blood. The receptors were gathered from a woman aged 55 to 70 with acute or convalescent COVID-19. The CDR3 runs from the conserved cysteine through the conserved F or W. A D gene is named only where the DNA matches it firmly. Clone size appears in some rows only: once, few, many, or a class for an expanded clone.

CDR3 protein: CASSSAGYGYTF
CDR3 DNA: TGTGCCAGCAGCTCCGCCGGGTATGGCTACACCTTC
CDR3 length: 12
clone size: -
V gene: TRBV11-2
J gene: TRBJ1-2
D gene: -

CDR3 protein: CASSSRDRGPNYGYTF
CDR3 DNA: TGTGCCAGTAGTTCGAGAGACAGGGGGCCTAACTATGGCTACACCTTC
CDR3 length: 16
clone size: few
V gene: TRBV19
J gene: TRBJ1-2
D gene: TRBD1

CDR3 protein: CASNQRGSSYEQYF
CDR3 DNA: TGTGCCAGCAATCAGAGGGGGAGCTCCTACGAGCAGTACTTC
CDR3 length: 14
clone size: -
V gene: TRBV2
J gene: TRBJ2-7
D gene: -

CDR3 protein: CASMKVREYNSPLHF
CDR3 DNA: TGTGCCAGCATGAAAGTCAGGGAATATAATTCACCCCTCCACTTT
CDR3 length: 15
clone size: -
V gene: TRBV6-5
J gene: TRBJ1-6
D gene: -

CDR3 protein: CASSLIRSEQYF
CDR3 DNA: TGTGCCAGCAGTCTAATCCGGAGCGAGCAGTACTTC
CDR3 length: 12
clone size: few
V gene: TRBV2
J gene: TRBJ2-7
D gene: -

CDR3 protein: CAWSGQFRTNEKLFF
CDR3 DNA: TGTGCCTGGAGTGGACAGTTCAGGACTAATGAAAAACTGTTTTTT
CDR3 length: 15
clone size: -
V gene: TRBV30
J gene: TRBJ1-4
D gene: -

CDR3 protein: CASSEIVGQGQPQHF
CDR3 DNA: TGTGCCAGCAGTGAAATTGTGGGGCAGGGTCAGCCCCAGCATTTT
CDR3 length: 15
clone size: -
V gene: TRBV2
J gene: TRBJ1-5
D gene: -

CDR3 protein: CASSLQGYGYTF
CDR3 DNA: TGTGCCAGCTCGCTACAGGGGTATGGCTACACCTTC
CDR3 length: 12
clone size: few
V gene: TRBV18
J gene: TRBJ1-2
D gene: TRBD1

CDR3 protein: CAISRGAPTGELFF
CDR3 DNA: TGTGCCATCTCACGGGGGGCCCCCACCGGGGAGCTGTTTTTT
CDR3 length: 14
clone size: -
V gene: TRBV10-3
J gene: TRBJ2-2
D gene: -

CDR3 protein: CASSTGGPAETQYF
CDR3 DNA: TGTGCCAGTAGTACCGGGGGGCCTGCCGAGACCCAGTACTTC
CDR3 length: 14
clone size: -
V gene: TRBV19
J gene: TRBJ2-5
D gene: -

CDR3 protein: CASSLIQGWTYEQYF
CDR3 DNA: TGTGCCAGCAGCTTAATACAGGGATGGACTTACGAGCAGTACTTC
CDR3 length: 15
clone size: -
V gene: TRBV7-8
J gene: TRBJ2-7
D gene: -

CDR3 protein: CASSLLAGGPYNEQFF
CDR3 DNA: TGTGCCAGCAGCTTGCTAGCGGGGGGGCCCTACAATGAGCAGTTCTTC
CDR3 length: 16
clone size: -
V gene: TRBV7-2
J gene: TRBJ2-1
D gene: TRBD2

CDR3 protein: CASSVSGAGGNTIYF
CDR3 DNA: TGTGCCAGCAGCGTCTCAGGGGCTGGTGGAAACACCATATATTTT
CDR3 length: 15
clone size: -
V gene: TRBV9
J gene: TRBJ1-3
D gene: -

CDR3 protein: CASSPRGALMRTQYF
CDR3 DNA: TGTGCCAGCTCACCACGCGGCGCACTAATGCGAACGCAGTATTTT
CDR3 length: 15
clone size: -
V gene: TRBV18
J gene: TRBJ2-3
D gene: -

CDR3 protein: CASSFIGGNQETQYF
CDR3 DNA: TGTGCCAGCAGCTTTATCGGAGGAAACCAAGAGACCCAGTACTTC
CDR3 length: 15
clone size: -
V gene: TRBV7-9
J gene: TRBJ2-5
D gene: -

CDR3 protein: CASRRTGDTYEQYF
CDR3 DNA: TGTGCCAGCAGACGGACAGGGGATACCTACGAGCAGTACTTC
CDR3 length: 14
clone size: -
V gene: TRBV2
J gene: TRBJ2-7
D gene: TRBD1

CDR3 protein: CASSEWQGEAFF
CDR3 DNA: TGTGCCAGCAGTGAGTGGCAGGGTGAAGCTTTCTTT
CDR3 length: 12
clone size: -
V gene: TRBV2
J gene: TRBJ1-1
D gene: -

CDR3 protein: CASSDHDSGQGLYGYTF
CDR3 DNA: TGTGCCAGTAGCGACCATGATTCGGGACAGGGACTTTACGGCTACACCTTC
CDR3 length: 17
clone size: -
V gene: TRBV19
J gene: TRBJ1-2
D gene: TRBD1